The next 32 T cell receptor beta chains were all read from a single sample in a study of neurological immune-mediated disorders. TCRdb processed the 5' RACE reads anew with MiXCR; each CDR3 protein has one entry. This sample has 55,000 to 75,000 distinct CDR3 sequences, with over 2% found just once. Sequenced sample: PBMCs. These receptors all come from a man in his fifties or sixties with multiple sclerosis.

This clonotype was seen repeatedly, ten times or more. J is TRBJ1-3 and V is TRBV6-6; D perhaps matches TRBD1 (6 bases). The CDR3 is 14 amino acids. Trimming cost V 6 bases and J 1 base, with 10 bases left between them. Germline V CDR1 and CDR2: MNHNY, SVGAGI (reference sequence). CDR3 bases: TGTGCCAGCAGAACAGGGATTTCTGGAAACACCATATATTTT. This sequence encodes CASRTGISGNTIYF.

This clonotype was observed at least ten times. The chain carries TRBV6-5 and TRBJ1-1; tentative D call: TRBD1 (6 bases). Germline CDR1 reads MNHEY; CDR2 reads SVGAGI. The V end was cut by 0 bases, the J end by 11 bases, with 13 bases between. The length of the CDR3 is 13 residues. CDR3 coding DNA: TGTGCCAGCAGTTACTCGGGAACAGGGTCGGCTTTCTTT. Translated: CASSYSGTGSAFF.

This clonotype was seen many times. The chain links TRBV7-2 to TRBJ2-1; D gene unclear. CDR1 SGHTA and CDR2 FQGNSA come from the germline V gene. The CDR3 totals 16 residues. V was cut by 5 bases and J by 4 bases, with 18 bases left in between. As DNA, the CDR3 is TGTGCCAGCAGCGGCTTTAGGTCTCCCACATACAATGAGCAGTTCTTC. Its translation is CASSGFRSPTYNEQFF.

This clonotype was detected many times. Sequence at one end of the junction differs from germline and may be a read error. The chain has TRBV5-1 and TRBJ2-4, with a possible D match to TRBD1 (6 bases). The CDR3 has 13 amino acids. Germline CDR1 SGHRS, CDR2 YFSETQ. The CDR3, as DNA: TGCGCCAGCAGCTTCGACAGGACATCTCACGAGGACTTC. Translated: CASSFDRTSHEDF. Filled out from reference TRBV5-1 and TRBJ2-4, the complete variable domain reads KAGVTQTPRYLIKTRGQQVTLSCSPISGHRSVSWYQQTPGQGLQFLFEYFSETQRNKGNFPGRFSGRQFSNSRSEMNVSTLELGDSALYLCASSFDRTSHEDFGAGTRLSVL.

The sample holds many counts of this clonotype. The chain recombines TRBV27 with TRBJ2-5; D is perhaps TRBD1 or TRBD2 (5 bases each). The length of the CDR3 is 14 residues. Per the germline V gene, CDR1 is MNHEY and CDR2 is SMNVEV (reference sequence). V lost 2 bases and J lost 4, with 11 bases in between. CDR3 coding DNA: TGTGCCAGCAGTTTAGCAGGGAGTTCAGAGACCCAGTACTTC. It codes for CASSLAGSSETQYF.

This clonotype was found many times. The V gene is TRBV5-1, the J gene TRBJ1-1; D not resolved. Between the trimmed V and J ends, which lost 0 bases and 2 bases, there was a span of 5 bases. The CDR3 contains 13 residues. CDR1 is SGHRS and CDR2 is YFSETQ in the germline V gene. Written as DNA, the CDR3 is TGCGCCAGCAGCTTGGACGTTAACACTGAAGCTTTCTTT. It codes for CASSLDVNTEAFF. Variable domain in full (rest from reference TRBV5-1 and TRBJ1-1): KAGVTQTPRYLIKTRGQQVTLSCSPISGHRSVSWYQQTPGQGLQFLFEYFSETQRNKGNFPGRFSGRQFSNSRSEMNVSTLELGDSALYLCASSLDVNTEAFFGQGTRLTVV.

This clonotype was detected many times. The chain employs TRBV12-3 or TRBV12-4 and TRBJ2-5; D may match TRBD1 or TRBD2 (7 bases each). Trimming shortened V by 4 bases and J by 5 bases, and 20 bases separated the two germline ends. CDR3 length: 16 residues. The CDR3 nucleotides are TGTGCCAGCAGTTCTTACTCAGGGGGGGATAGGGAGACCCAGTACTTC. It codes for CASSSYSGGDRETQYF.

This clonotype was counted at least ten times. The chain links TRBV2 to TRBJ1-5; D is perhaps TRBD1 (6 bases). The CDR3 totals 16 residues. V dropped 6 bases and J dropped 1 base, with 16 bases sitting between them. Germline-derived CDR1 and CDR2 are SNHLY and FYNNEI. The CDR3, as DNA: TGTGCCAGCAGCGAACAGGGCAGGTCAAGCAATCAGCCCCAGCATTTT. The encoded protein is CASSEQGRSSNQPQHF.

This clonotype was recorded at least ten times. This chain uses TRBV28 with TRBJ2-5; 8 bases align to TRBD2. Germline assignment: CDR1 MDHEN and CDR2 SYDVKM. J was trimmed by 1 base and V by 5 bases; bases with no gene match: 6. The CDR3 is 15 amino acids. As DNA, the CDR3 is TGTGCCAGCAGTCCCGCGGGGGGAACCCAAGAGACCCAGTACTTC. This codes for CASSPAGGTQETQYF.

At least ten counts were recorded for this clonotype. J is TRBJ2-7 and V is TRBV28; D remains unclear. Trimming took 7 bases from V and 2 from J, leaving 12 bases between them. The CDR3 is made up of 13 amino acids. Germline V lookup: CDR1 MDHEN, CDR2 SYDVKM. Here the CDR3 reads CASIGSVPYEQYF. CDR3 nucleotides: TGTGCCAGCATCGGCTCGGTTCCCTACGAGCAGTACTTC.

This clonotype has at least ten counts. The gene calls are TRBV20-1 and TRBJ1-1; unclear D gene. Trimming left V 5 bases short and J 0 bases short, with 10 bases between. Per germline, CDR1 DFQATT and CDR2 SNEGSKA (reference sequence). This CDR3 is 13 amino acids long. In nucleotides, the CDR3 is TGCAGTGCTGCGGGAGCGATGAACACTGAAGCTTTCTTT. Protein sequence: CSAAGAMNTEAFF.

This clonotype was seen many times. The chain joins TRBV5-1 to TRBJ2-3; TRBD1 aligns across 9 bases. This CDR3 region has 16 residues. Per the germline V gene, CDR1 is SGHRS and CDR2 is YFSETQ. Germline trimming cut 0 bases from V and 7 bases from J; bases unmatched to any gene: 9. This CDR3 is CASSLAMGQGGNTQYF. The DNA of the CDR3 is TGCGCCAGCAGCTTGGCCATGGGACAGGGCGGGAATACGCAGTATTTT.

The table lists this clonotype with a few counts. Since the CDR3 does not end with the conserved phenylalanine or tryptophan, this likely comes from a read error. This chain links TRBV7-2 with TRBJ1-2, with D maybe TRBD1 (5 bases). Germline CDR1 SGHTA, CDR2 FQGNSA. Trimming stripped 3 bases from V and 7 bases from J, with 9 bases between. The CDR3 spans 12 residues. CDR3 sequence reads: CASSLGLGGYTN. In nucleotides, the CDR3 is TGTGCCAGCAGCTTGGGGCTCGGTGGCTACACCAAC.

This clonotype was detected ten times or more. This chain connects TRBV12-3 or TRBV12-4 to TRBJ2-5; TRBD2 is a possible D gene (6 bases). Trimming left V 8 bases short and J 5 bases short, with 21 bases between. The CDR3 sequence is 15 residues long. This CDR3 is CASAPGGSGRETQYF. CDR3 in DNA: TGTGCCAGCGCCCCCGGGGGATCGGGTCGGGAGACCCAGTACTTC.

This clonotype was seen ten or more times. The CDR3 DNA follows: TGTGCCACCAGGGCCACAGGGCGCTCCTACGAGCAGTACTTC. Translated, it gives CATRATGRSYEQYF. The chain links TRBV15 to TRBJ2-7; the D gene is possibly TRBD1 (6 bases). V was trimmed by 6 bases and J by 0 bases, leaving 12 bases between them. CDR3 length equals 14 residues. Germline V CDR1 and CDR2: LNHNV, YYDKDF (reference sequence).

This clonotype was picked up many times. V and J are TRBV5-1 and TRBJ2-2; D unclear. Germline CDR1 SGHRS, CDR2 YFSETQ. The CDR3 length is 14 residues. The germline V and J ends were trimmed by 0 bases and 4 bases, with 7 bases remaining between them. The CDR3: CASSLVSGTGELFF. The CDR3 DNA follows: TGCGCCAGCAGCTTGGTATCGGGCACCGGGGAGCTGTTTTTT. Looking up the rest from reference TRBV5-1 and TRBJ2-2 gives the full variable domain: KAGVTQTPRYLIKTRGQQVTLSCSPISGHRSVSWYQQTPGQGLQFLFEYFSETQRNKGNFPGRFSGRQFSNSRSEMNVSTLELGDSALYLCASSLVSGTGELFFGEGSRLTVL.

This clonotype was seen repeatedly, ten times or more. The genes are TRBV27 and TRBJ2-3; TRBD2 agrees at 9 bases. Germline loops: CDR1 MNHEY, CDR2 SMNVEV (reference sequence). The length of the CDR3 is 17 residues. V shed 3 bases and J 4 bases; nucleotides not matched to a gene: 11. Here the CDR3 DNA reads TGTGCCAGCAGTTTGCGTGCCGCGGGGGGGCCCGCAGATACGCAGTATTTT. This sequence encodes CASSLRAAGGPADTQYF.

Regarding this clonotype: The DNA is omitted, as the CDR3 cannot be located on it reliably, and the CDR3 follows TCRdb's listing. The chain links TRBV9 to TRBJ1-2. The V gene's germline CDR1 is SGDLS and CDR2 YYNGEE. The CDR3 comprises 14 residues, both ends counted. CDR3 sequence reads: CAISVDRVADGNTF.

This clonotype has a count of ten or more. The chain recombines TRBV5-1 with TRBJ2-5; D remains ambiguous. This CDR3 region has 14 residues. V lost 4 bases to trimming and J lost 3 bases, with 13 bases between them. Per the germline V gene, CDR1 is SGHRS and CDR2 is YFSETQ. The CDR3 DNA follows: TGCGCCAGCAGCCCCGGTAATGGGGAAGAGACCCAGTACTTC. Encoded protein: CASSPGNGEETQYF.

There are many counts of this clonotype. The CDR3 sequence: CASSLVSLNTEAFF. CDR3 coding DNA: TGCGCCAGCAGCTTGGTATCGCTGAACACTGAAGCTTTCTTT. The V gene is TRBV5-1, the J gene TRBJ1-1; D not resolved. This CDR3 has 14 amino acids. CDR1 SGHRS and CDR2 YFSETQ come from the germline V gene. V dropped 0 bases and J dropped 0 bases, with 6 bases sitting between them.

This clonotype was seen only a few times. The rearrangement links TRBV18 to TRBJ1-5, with D unclear. CDR1 KGHSH and CDR2 LQKENI come from the germline V gene. The CDR3 totals 13 residues. Trimming took off 1 base at V and 5 bases at J, with 6 bases between the two ends. The CDR3 here is CASSPLTHQPQHF. The CDR3 region has the DNA TGTGCCAGCTCACCACTGACCCATCAGCCCCAGCATTTT. The whole variable domain, filled in from reference TRBV18 and TRBJ1-5, reads NAGVMQNPRHLVRRRGQEARLRCSPMKGHSHVYWYRQLPEEGLKFMVYLQKENIIDESGMPKERFSAEFPKEGPSILRIQQVVRGDSAAYFCASSPLTHQPQHFGDGTRLSIL.

This clonotype was recorded many times. The rearrangement links TRBV20-1 to TRBJ2-5; no firm D call. This CDR3 is 14 amino acids long. From germline, CDR1 is DFQATT and CDR2 SNEGSKA (reference sequence). Deletions cut 6 bases from V and 1 base from J, with 15 bases between. CDR3 residues: CSALPHSFQETQYF. In DNA, the CDR3 is TGCAGTGCGCTACCACACAGCTTCCAAGAGACCCAGTACTTC.

This clonotype was recorded many times. The chain has TRBV15 and TRBJ1-5; D not certain. Germline assignment: CDR1 LNHNV and CDR2 YYDKDF (reference sequence). CDR3 length: 16 amino acids. V was pared by 1 base and J by 0 bases, with 10 bases between. CDR3 DNA: TGTGCCACCAGCAGAGGGACGGTTTATAGCAATCAGCCCCAGCATTTT. This gives the protein CATSRGTVYSNQPQHF. Looking up the rest from reference TRBV15 and TRBJ1-5 gives the full variable domain: DAMVIQNPRYQVTQFGKPVTLSCSQTLNHNVMYWYQQKSSQAPKLLFHYYDKDFNNEADTPDNFQSRRPNTSFCFLDIRSPGLGDTAMYLCATSRGTVYSNQPQHFGDGTRLSIL.

This clonotype was found many times. The J gene is TRBJ1-1, the V gene TRBV5-1, with 11 bases matching TRBD1. Per germline, CDR1 SGHRS and CDR2 YFSETQ. The CDR3 sequence is 15 residues long. V lost 3 bases to trimming and J lost 4 bases; unmatched junction nucleotides: 5. CDR3 in DNA: TGCGCCAGCAGCTCCGGGACAGGGGGGAGCACTGAAGCTTTCTTT. Its protein product is CASSSGTGGSTEAFF.

This clonotype was detected ten times or more. The chain couples TRBV20-1 to TRBJ2-2; no clear D gene. Germline V CDR1 and CDR2: DFQATT, SNEGSKA (reference sequence). V lost 6 bases to trimming and J lost 6 bases, with 14 bases between them. The CDR3 length is 13 residues. The CDR3 sequence is CSAVWGNAGELFF. In nucleotides, the CDR3 is TGCAGTGCCGTCTGGGGTAATGCCGGGGAGCTGTTTTTT.

This clonotype has at least ten counts. This chain uses TRBV5-1 with TRBJ1-3, with D perhaps TRBD1 (6 bases). V lost 5 bases and J lost 2, with 26 bases in between. The germline V gene encodes CDR1 SGHRS and CDR2 YFSETQ. The CDR3 is 19 residues long. The CDR3 DNA reads as TGCGCCAGCAGTCCTACAGGGAGGGCGAAATGTCTCGCTGGAAACACCATATATTTT. It encodes CASSPTGRAKCLAGNTIYF.

This clonotype was found many times. The chain joins TRBV10-3 to TRBJ1-5, with D possibly being TRBD1 (6 bases). CDR3 length equals 14 residues. V lost 6 bases, J lost 2 bases, and 11 bases lay in between. CDR1 ENHRY and CDR2 SYGVKD come from the germline V gene. CDR3 region: CAIRAPGGNQPQHF. The DNA for the CDR3 is TGTGCCATCAGAGCTCCAGGGGGCAATCAGCCCCAGCATTTT.

This clonotype was observed at least ten times. The CDR3 here is CASSLGQGWGTEAFF. CDR3 in DNA: TGTGCCAGCAGTTTAGGTCAGGGCTGGGGCACTGAAGCTTTCTTT. The V call is TRBV12-3 or TRBV12-4, the J call TRBJ1-1; D is perhaps TRBD1 (5 bases). Trimming pared 1 base from V and 4 bases from J, leaving 13 bases between. This CDR3 is built from 15 residues.

Notes on this clonotype: The final CDR3 position lacks the conserved phenylalanine or tryptophan, pointing to a likely read error. The chain employs TRBV20-1 and TRBJ1-3; D uncertain. With 6 bases removed from V and 0 bases from J, the gap between germline ends came to 6 bases. The V gene's germline CDR1 is DFQATT and CDR2 SNEGSKA (reference sequence). The CDR3 sequence is 12 residues long. The DNA of the CDR3 is TGCAGTGCCGACGTCTCTGGAAACACCATATATAAT. This gives the protein CSADVSGNTIYN.

This clonotype was seen ten or more times. The gene calls are TRBV27 and TRBJ2-7, with 11 bases aligning to TRBD1. The trim removed 2 bases at V and 2 bases at J, leaving 2 bases unmatched. Germline CDR1 MNHEY, CDR2 SMNVEV (reference sequence). The CDR3 spans 15 residues. CDR3 residues: CASSLTGQGAYEQYF. Written as DNA, the CDR3 is TGTGCCAGCAGTTTAACGGGACAGGGGGCCTACGAGCAGTACTTC.

This clonotype has ten or more counts. The genes are TRBV27 and TRBJ1-5; TRBD1 agrees at 7 bases. Germline CDR1 MNHEY, CDR2 SMNVEV (reference sequence). V lost 5 bases, J lost 6 bases, and 7 bases stayed unmatched. CDR3 length: 14 residues. The CDR3 reads CASSLRQGGQPQHF. The DNA for the CDR3 is TGTGCCAGCAGTCTTCGACAGGGAGGTCAGCCCCAGCATTTT.

Ten or more counts support this clonotype. The chain joins TRBV20-1 to TRBJ1-1; possible D gene TRBD1, 6 bases. V shed 0 bases and J shed 1 base, with 9 bases lying between them. CDR1 and CDR2 from the germline V gene are DFQATT and SNEGSKA (reference sequence). This CDR3 region has 14 residues. CDR3 region: CSAREGGTNTEAFF. In DNA form, the CDR3 reads TGCAGTGCTAGAGAAGGGGGGACGAACACTGAAGCTTTCTTT.